This T cell receptor (beta chain) was identified in a study of blood T cell repertoires in COVID-19. Trimming shortened V by 8 bases and J by 0 bases, and 11 bases separated the two germline ends. Germline values: CDR1 MGHDK, CDR2 SYGVNS. This CDR3 spans 14 amino acids. Only in-frame clones appear in the TCRdb table, and some are missing; sequencing was by immunoSEQ multiplex PCR. Of about 81,000 clones in the sample, around 91% were seen once. The source material was peripheral blood. This clonotype originated in a woman aged 50 to 60 in a cohort sampled during active COVID-19. The chain employs TRBV25-1 and TRBJ1-5; D gene unclear. The CDR3 reads CASALLDSNQPQHF. The CDR3 DNA sequence: TGTGCCAGCGCCCTACTAGATAGCAATCAGCCCCAGCATTTT.